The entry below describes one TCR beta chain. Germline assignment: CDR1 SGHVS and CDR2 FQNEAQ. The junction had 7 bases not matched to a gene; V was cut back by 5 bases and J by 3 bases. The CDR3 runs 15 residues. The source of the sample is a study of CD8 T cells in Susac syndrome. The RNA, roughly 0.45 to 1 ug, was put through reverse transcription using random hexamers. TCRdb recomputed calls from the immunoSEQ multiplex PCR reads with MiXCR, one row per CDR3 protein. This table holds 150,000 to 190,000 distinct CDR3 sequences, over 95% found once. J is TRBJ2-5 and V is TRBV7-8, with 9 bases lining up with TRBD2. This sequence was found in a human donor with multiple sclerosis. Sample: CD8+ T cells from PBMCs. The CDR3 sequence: CASSPLAGGKETQYF. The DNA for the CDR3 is TGTGCCAGCAGCCCACTGGCGGGGGGGAAAGAGACCCAGTACTTC.